Listed below are T cell receptor beta chains from one sample, sequenced in a study of blood T cell repertoires in COVID-19. TCRdb's table, derived via immunoSEQ multiplex PCR, lists solely in-frame clones and lacks some. The sample consists of about 82,000 clones, around 80% of them appearing once. Source material: peripheral blood. Source of these receptors: a man between 45 and 60 years old with active or convalescent COVID-19. Each CDR3 is given with its conserved first and last residue. The order of the fields is CDR3 protein, CDR3 DNA, clone size, D gene, J gene, V gene. The D gene is left open where the match is weak. Clone size is given for some rows only: seen once, a few or many times, or a class if the clone is expanded.

CDR3: CASSQDRWVAGGREQFF; DNA: TGTGCCAGCAGCCAAGACCGGTGGGTAGCGGGGGGGCGCGAGCAGTTCTTC; size: once; D: TRBD2; J: TRBJ2-1; V: TRBV14
CDR3: CASSEAGNTIYF; DNA: TGTGCCAGCAGTGAGGCAGGGAACACCATATATTTT; size: .; D: .; J: TRBJ1-3; V: TRBV2
CDR3: CASSLRDYPLGGELFF; DNA: TGTGCCAGTAGTCTACGGGACTACCCCCTCGGTGGGGAGCTGTTTTTT; size: .; D: TRBD2; J: TRBJ2-2; V: TRBV19
CDR3: CASSLRGGEPTGELFF; DNA: TGTGCCAGCAGCTTGAGAGGGGGCGAACCCACCGGGGAGCTGTTTTTT; size: .; D: TRBD1; J: TRBJ2-2; V: TRBV5-4
CDR3: CASTYRGPGNTIYF; DNA: TGTGCCAGCACCTACAGGGGGCCTGGAAACACCATATATTTT; size: .; D: TRBD1; J: TRBJ1-3; V: TRBV6-6
CDR3: CASLRDRGTFDNEQFF; DNA: TGTGCCAGCCTCCGGGACAGGGGGACGTTTGACAATGAGCAGTTCTTC; size: few; D: TRBD1; J: TRBJ2-1; V: TRBV2
CDR3: CASSLDRGLSAFF; DNA: TGTGCCAGCAGCTTAGACAGGGGGCTGTCAGCTTTCTTT; size: .; D: TRBD1; J: TRBJ1-1; V: TRBV14
CDR3: CATSDFFGQGTTGELFF; DNA: TGTGCCACCAGTGATTTTTTTGGACAGGGGACCACCGGGGAGCTGTTTTTT; size: .; D: TRBD1; J: TRBJ2-2; V: TRBV24-1
CDR3: CASSLATGGGPYNEQFF; DNA: TGTGCCAGCAGCTTAGCGACGGGGGGGGGCCCCTACAATGAGCAGTTCTTC; size: .; D: TRBD2; J: TRBJ2-1; V: TRBV7-6
CDR3: CATSGQGRAEAFF; DNA: TGTGCCACCAGCGGACAGGGGAGGGCTGAAGCTTTCTTT; size: .; D: TRBD1; J: TRBJ1-1; V: TRBV15
CDR3: CASSYQTGNTEAFF; DNA: TGTGCCAGCAGTTATCAGACAGGGAACACTGAAGCTTTCTTT; size: once; D: .; J: TRBJ1-1; V: TRBV6-1
CDR3: CASSPQGQGSKTQYF; DNA: TGTGCCAGCAGTCCTCAGGGACAGGGGAGCAAGACCCAGTACTTC; size: .; D: TRBD1; J: TRBJ2-5; V: TRBV6-5
CDR3: CASSQDLTGGPTDTQYF; DNA: TGCGCCAGCAGCCAAGATCTAACGGGGGGGCCGACAGATACGCAGTATTTT; size: .; D: TRBD2; J: TRBJ2-3; V: TRBV4-3
CDR3: CASSLRDRMTQYF; DNA: TGTGCCAGCAGCCTAAGGGACAGGATGACCCAGTACTTC; size: few; D: TRBD1; J: TRBJ2-5; V: TRBV13
CDR3: CASSPTGGAGNQPQHF; DNA: TGTGCCAGTAGCCCTACAGGAGGGGCTGGCAATCAGCCCCAGCATTTT; size: .; D: .; J: TRBJ1-5; V: TRBV19
CDR3: CASSQIVGGQPQHF; DNA: TGTGCCAGCAGTCAAATAGTGGGGGGTCAGCCCCAGCATTTT; size: .; D: .; J: TRBJ1-5; V: TRBV28